The 27 T cell receptor beta chains in this list originate from one sample, sequenced in a study of blood T cell repertoires in COVID-19. Using immunoSEQ multiplex PCR, the repertoire was profiled, and TCRdb retains in-frame clones only, with some absent. Of around 300,000 clones detected, around nine tenths appear once; the ten largest clones hold roughly 1.8%. The specimen sequenced was PBMCs or T cells enriched from blood (not recorded which). Receptors were obtained from a woman aged 60-75 years who had recovered from COVID-19.

The chain has TRBV29-1 and TRBJ1-1; D gene uncertain. V lost 3 bases and J 11 bases, leaving 13 bases between the germline ends. Per the germline V gene, CDR1 is SQVTM and CDR2 is ANQGSEA. The CDR3 extends over 11 amino acids. The DNA for the CDR3 is TGCAGCGTTGAGAGGCAGCCGGCGGCTTTCTTT. It is translated as CSVERQPAAFF.

CDR3 in amino acids: CASRTGKNSPLHF. The CDR3 DNA follows: TGTGCCAGCAGGACAGGGAAAAATTCACCCCTCCACTTT. J is TRBJ1-6 and V is TRBV28, with 7 bases lining up with TRBD1. CDR1 is MDHEN and CDR2 is SYDVKM in the germline V gene. J lost 7 bases, V lost 6 bases, and 3 bases had no gene match. The CDR3 is 13 amino acids.

V gene TRBV7-9 combines with J gene TRBJ1-2, with TRBD1 identical over 10 bases. The CDR3 consists of 13 residues. J was trimmed by 7 bases and V by 3 bases; bases with no gene match: 2. From germline, CDR1 is SEHNR and CDR2 FQNEAQ (reference sequence). The DNA for the CDR3 is TGTGCCAGCAGCTTCGGGACAGGGGTTGGCTACACCTTC. Translated: CASSFGTGVGYTF.

This clone was seen just once. V usage is TRBV15 and J usage is TRBJ2-5; possibly TRBD2 for D (6 bases). Germline V gene sequence: CDR1 LNHNV, CDR2 YYDKDF (reference sequence). The CDR3 loop spans 17 amino acids. V lost 0 bases and J lost 4, with 18 bases in between. The CDR3 spells CATSREPGTPKGETQYF. As DNA, the CDR3 is TGTGCCACCAGCAGAGAACCTGGGACTCCGAAGGGAGAGACCCAGTACTTC.

This chain connects TRBV4-2 to TRBJ2-7, with 7 bases fitting TRBD2. CDR1 is LGHNA, CDR2 YNFKEQ, per germline. V lost 3 bases to trimming and J lost 1 base; unmatched junction nucleotides: 9. This CDR3 comprises 16 residues. The CDR3 here is CASSQRASGPSYEQYF. The CDR3 region has the DNA TGTGCCAGCAGCCAGAGGGCTAGCGGACCATCCTACGAGCAGTACTTC.

The J gene is TRBJ1-1, the V gene TRBV29-1; D possibly corresponds to TRBD1 (5 bases). Germline V gives CDR1 SQVTM, CDR2 ANQGSEA. V lost 4 bases and J 2 bases, leaving 26 bases between the germline ends. The CDR3 covers 18 residues. The CDR3 is CSVVVPRGRGKSNTEAFF. In nucleotides, the CDR3 is TGCAGCGTTGTAGTGCCGAGGGGCCGGGGGAAGTCTAACACTGAAGCTTTCTTT.

The chain is built from TRBV6-5 and TRBJ2-2; possible D gene TRBD1, 6 bases. This CDR3 is 14 amino acids long. The germline CDR1 and CDR2 sequences are MNHEY and SVGAGI. With 5 bases removed from V and 6 bases from J, the gap between germline ends came to 13 bases. The CDR3 protein is CASSTPGVAGELFF. Written as DNA, the CDR3 is TGTGCCAGCAGTACCCCAGGGGTGGCCGGGGAGCTGTTTTTT.

The chain joins TRBV29-1 to TRBJ1-3; 9 bases line up with TRBD1. The CDR3 length is 14 residues. J was trimmed by 7 bases and V by 6 bases; bases with no gene match: 10. CDR1 is SQVTM and CDR2 is ANQGSEA in the germline V gene. CDR3 sequence reads: CSVDPTGGSNTIYF. CDR3 DNA sequence: TGCAGCGTAGACCCTACAGGGGGCAGTAACACCATATATTTT. Full variable domain (missing parts from reference TRBV29-1 and TRBJ1-3): SAVISQKPSRDICQRGTSLTIQCQVDSQVTMMFWYRQQPGQSLTLIATANQGSEATYESGFVIDKFPISRPNLTFSTLTVSNMSPEDSSIYLCSVDPTGGSNTIYFGEGSWLTVV.

The chain is built from TRBV5-1 and TRBJ2-1; TRBD1 agrees at 12 bases. The germline V gene encodes CDR1 SGHRS and CDR2 YFSETQ. The CDR3 is 15 amino acids. With 3 bases clipped from V and 9 bases from J, the junction kept 7 bases outside the gene matches. CDR3 nucleotides: TGCGCCAGCAGCTATATGGGACAGGGGGCTAGTGAGCAGTTCTTC. Its translation is CASSYMGQGASEQFF.

The sample holds a few counts of this clone. The chain combines TRBV11-3 with TRBJ2-7; D ambiguous. CDR1 SGHNT and CDR2 YENEEA come from the germline V gene. CDR3 length equals 12 residues. Trimming removed 5 bases at V and 2 bases at J, with 7 bases between. In DNA, the CDR3 is TGTGCCAGCAGCCATACTCCCTACGAGCAGTACTTC. Amino acids: CASSHTPYEQYF.

The V call is TRBV30, the J call TRBJ2-3, with a weak D call TRBD2 (5 bases). Germline CDR1 and CDR2: GTSNPN and SVGIG (reference sequence). The V end was cut by 3 bases, the J end by 2 bases, with 12 bases between. The CDR3 totals 14 residues. The DNA of the CDR3 is TGTGCCTGGAGCGTTAGCGCCTTCACAGATACGCAGTATTTT. It translates to CAWSVSAFTDTQYF.

The chain is built from TRBV19 and TRBJ2-1; D not certain. V was pared by 6 bases and J by 7 bases, with 4 bases between. CDR3 size: 10 residues. CDR1 and CDR2 from the germline V gene are LNHDA and SQIVND (reference sequence). The CDR3 sequence is CASRQNEQFF. CDR3 in DNA: TGTGCCAGTAGACAAAATGAGCAGTTCTTC.

This CDR3 reads CASRPGGGNEKLFF. For the CDR3, the DNA is TGTGCCAGCAGGCCGGGAGGCGGGAATGAAAAACTGTTTTTT. The J gene is TRBJ1-4, the V gene TRBV6-5, with D unclear. The V end was cut by 6 bases, the J end by 5 bases, with 13 bases between. The CDR3 loop spans 14 amino acids. Germline CDR1 is MNHEY and CDR2 is SVGAGI.

A few counts support this clone. The chain links TRBV2 to TRBJ1-6, with D possibly being TRBD1 (6 bases). CDR1 is SNHLY, CDR2 FYNNEI, per germline. V lost 3 bases, J lost 0 bases, and 12 bases lay in between. CDR3 size: 17 residues. CDR3 sequence: CASSDRVDSSYNSPLHF. The DNA of the CDR3 is TGTGCCAGCAGTGATCGGGTGGACAGCTCCTATAATTCACCCCTCCACTTT.

This rearrangement joins TRBV10-3 to TRBJ1-3; tentative D call: TRBD1 (6 bases). The CDR3 spans 16 residues. V was pared by 3 bases and J by 0 bases, with 12 bases between. The germline V gene encodes CDR1 ENHRY and CDR2 SYGVKD. CDR3 DNA: TGTGCCATCAGTGAATGGGTAGGGGGCTCTGGAAACACCATATATTTT. Protein sequence: CAISEWVGGSGNTIYF.

V usage is TRBV5-1 and J usage is TRBJ2-7, with 7 bases identical to TRBD2. Germline V CDR1 and CDR2: SGHRS, YFSETQ. The CDR3 extends over 15 amino acids. Trimming removed 0 bases from V and 4 bases from J; junction bases left unmatched: 7. CDR3 sequence: CASSLAAGRGYEQYF. CDR3 in DNA: TGCGCCAGCAGCTTGGCCGCGGGGAGGGGATACGAGCAGTACTTC.

The chain uses TRBV9 and TRBJ2-3, with a weak D call TRBD2 (6 bases). The CDR3 covers 16 residues. Germline lookup yields CDR1 SGDLS and CDR2 YYNGEE. The ends were cut back, 0 bases at V and 3 bases at J, with 14 bases in the middle. The CDR3 DNA reads as TGTGCCAGCAGCGTAGAGGTAGCGGTTCGGACAGATACGCAGTATTTT. It yields the protein CASSVEVAVRTDTQYF.

The chain couples TRBV2 to TRBJ1-4, with unresolved D. Trimming removed 7 bases at V and 7 bases at J, with 13 bases between. The CDR3 runs to 13 residues. The germline CDR1 and CDR2 sequences are SNHLY and FYNNEI. CDR3 protein: CASMRDGSEKLFF. DNA for the CDR3: TGTGCCAGCATGAGGGATGGGAGTGAAAAACTGTTTTTT.

The V gene is TRBV2, the J gene TRBJ2-3; D is undetermined. The CDR3 extends over 13 amino acids. Trimming removed 3 bases from V and 0 bases from J, with 4 bases in between. Germline CDR1 reads SNHLY; CDR2 reads FYNNEI. CDR3 residues: CASSDESTDTQYF. The CDR3 coding sequence is TGTGCCAGCAGTGACGAGAGCACAGATACGCAGTATTTT.

The rearrangement joins TRBV2 to TRBJ1-1; D might be TRBD1 (6 bases). With 4 bases removed from V and 10 bases from J, the gap between germline ends came to 16 bases. This CDR3 region has 13 residues. Germline CDR1 reads SNHLY; CDR2 reads FYNNEI. For the CDR3, the DNA is TGTGCCAGCAGTGTAGCAGGGGTCGCTGTAGCTTTCTTT. It codes for CASSVAGVAVAFF.

This clone was recorded only once. V and J are TRBV6-2 or TRBV6-3 and TRBJ2-1; D perhaps matches TRBD2 (6 bases). Germline lookup yields CDR1 MNHEY and CDR2 SVGEGT. The CDR3 extends over 15 amino acids. Trimming cost V 8 bases and J 1 base, with 15 bases left between them. In DNA, the CDR3 is TGTGCCAGCGGCCCGGAGGGCCGATCCTACAATGAGCAGTTCTTC. Translating gives CASGPEGRSYNEQFF.

The rearrangement links TRBV5-1 to TRBJ1-3; possibly TRBD1 for D (6 bases). With 5 bases removed from V and 1 base from J, the gap between germline ends came to 13 bases. Looked up from germline, CDR1 is SGHRS and CDR2 is YFSETQ. The CDR3 is 15 amino acids. The DNA of the CDR3 is TGCGCCAGCAGGGGGGCCGGGACATCTGGAAACACCATATATTTT. Translating it yields CASRGAGTSGNTIYF.

This rearrangement joins TRBV6-5 to TRBJ2-1; perhaps TRBD2 as D (5 bases). CDR3 length: 14 residues. Deletions cut 5 bases from V and 10 bases from J, with 18 bases between. Germline-derived CDR1 and CDR2 are MNHEY and SVGAGI. CDR3 sequence (DNA): TGTGCCAGCAGTCAGTTAACTAGTACTTACGAGCAGTTCTTC. Translating gives CASSQLTSTYEQFF.

The chain carries TRBV30 and TRBJ2-5; the D is unclear. CDR1 and CDR2 from the germline V gene are GTSNPN and SVGIG (reference sequence). This CDR3 comprises 15 residues. The V and J ends lost 0 bases and 1 base respectively, with 12 bases between them. The CDR3 DNA reads TGTGCCTGGAGTGTACAACCACTACCCCAAGAGACCCAGTACTTC. Its protein product is CAWSVQPLPQETQYF.

CDR3 DNA: TGTGCCAGCAGCCCCATGACAGGGCAAAATCAGCCCCAGCATTTT. As protein: CASSPMTGQNQPQHF. The V gene is TRBV7-3, the J gene TRBJ1-5; 7 bases fit TRBD1. The CDR3 is made up of 15 amino acids. J was trimmed by 4 bases and V by 5 bases; bases with no gene match: 8. Germline lookup yields CDR1 SGHTA and CDR2 FQGTGA.

The V call is TRBV2, the J call TRBJ1-2; D is possibly TRBD1 (5 bases). V lost 4 bases and J 6 bases, leaving 15 bases between the germline ends. Germline V CDR1 and CDR2: SNHLY, FYNNEI. The length of the CDR3 is 14 residues. CDR3 DNA: TGTGCCAGCAGTGTGGTCAGGGAACGGCATGGCTACACCTTC. Amino acids: CASSVVRERHGYTF.

This clone has more than one count but fewer than ten. The CDR3 loop reads CASSLDRAQTQYF. The CDR3, as DNA: TGTGCCAGCTCACTTGACAGGGCGCAGACCCAGTACTTC. The gene calls are TRBV18 and TRBJ2-5, with 7 bases that match TRBD1. The germline CDR1 and CDR2 sequences are KGHSH and LQKENI. The CDR3 runs 13 residues. Trimming removed 4 bases from V and 6 bases from J; junction bases left unmatched: 5. The full variable domain, with the rest looked up from reference TRBV18 and TRBJ2-5, is NAGVMQNPRHLVRRRGQEARLRCSPMKGHSHVYWYRQLPEEGLKFMVYLQKENIIDESGMPKERFSAEFPKEGPSILRIQQVVRGDSAAYFCASSLDRAQTQYFGPGTRLLVL.